The clone carrying this TCR beta chain was detected only a few times. Its antigen is currently unknown. The record originates from a study of regulatory T cells in long-lasting Graves disease. This sample's time point: persistent/refractory GD, antithyroid drugs over 5 years with positive TRAb. Extracted PBMC RNA gave rise to the TCR library. A blood draw put around 9.3 milliliters of peripheral blood into EDTA tubes. The study, taken as a whole, reports: Persistent disease preferred TRBV28, TRBJ1-2 and TRBJ2-5.

Building of the TCR beta libraries involved iRepertoire HTBI primers and Arm-PCR of CDR3 regions. TCRdb reprocessed the multiplex PCR reads with MiXCR, giving one entry per CDR3 protein. The table lists about 310,000 distinct CDR3 sequences, approximately 20% of them singletons. CDR1 is MNHNS and CDR2 is SASEGT in the germline V gene. Trimming removed 5 bases from V and 6 bases from J; junction bases left unmatched: 14. The length of the CDR3 is 16 residues. The sequence was obtained from a female donor with Graves disease. The gene calls are TRBV6-1 and TRBJ2-7, with 9 bases aligning to TRBD1. Sequenced material: peripheral blood mononuclear cells (PBMCs), taken when the disease was refractory, from a patient treated with antithyroid drugs. CDR3 sequence: CASSSGAPGQGAEQYF. The CDR3 bases are TGTGCCAGCAGTAGTGGCGCCCCGGGACAGGGAGCCGAGCAGTACTTC.